This T cell receptor (beta chain) was documented in a study of blood T cell repertoires in COVID-19. Background on the study: T cells, B-cell-depleted T cells, or PBMCs supplied cDNA or gDNA.

Generated by immunoSEQ multiplex PCR, the TCRdb table keeps only in-frame clones and is missing some. Altogether roughly 280,000 clones are present, 85% to 90% being singletons, with the ten largest covering roughly 1.8%. This CDR3 is 15 amino acids long. Germline CDR1 reads KGHSH; CDR2 reads LQKENI. Trimming cost V 0 bases and J 4 bases, with 10 bases left between them. Grouping used clinical history reported by participants in a survey and questionnaire. This TCR was recovered from an older woman who had recovered from COVID-19. The rearrangement joins TRBV18 to TRBJ2-1, with a possible D match to TRBD1 (5 bases). Input material: PBMCs or T cells enriched from blood (not recorded which). The CDR3 DNA sequence: TGTGCCAGCTCACCACCGGGGCCATATTACAATGAGCAGTTCTTC. Translated: CASSPPGPYYNEQFF.